The 13 T cell receptor beta chains listed next were all sequenced from one sample in a study of blood T cell repertoires in COVID-19. Profiling relied on immunoSEQ multiplex PCR, and the TCRdb table lists in-frame clones only, not all of them. The sample comprises over 150,000 clones, about 90% of which are singletons, and 0.45% to 0.65% rests with the top ten. Sequencing used peripheral blood. Receptor source: a middle-aged man with acute or convalescent COVID-19.

V usage is TRBV2 and J usage is TRBJ1-2, with TRBD1 as a possible D gene (5 bases). The CDR3 covers 16 residues. In germline, CDR1 is SNHLY, CDR2 FYNNEI. V was pared by 1 base and J by 1 base, with 13 bases between. CDR3 residues: CASSEVFFRDNYGYTF. In DNA, the CDR3 is TGTGCCAGCAGTGAAGTATTTTTCAGGGATAACTATGGCTACACCTTC.

The chain joins TRBV5-4 to TRBJ2-2; 7 nucleotides align to TRBD1. Trimming removed 4 bases from V and 6 bases from J; junction bases left unmatched: 3. Germline assignment: CDR1 SGHNT and CDR2 YYREEE (reference sequence). The length of the CDR3 is 13 residues. The CDR3 DNA sequence: TGTGCCAGCAGCCAACAGGGGCCCGGGGAGCTGTTTTTT. It specifies CASSQQGPGELFF.

The count of this clone is one. This chain joins TRBV9 and TRBJ2-5; possible D gene TRBD1, 6 bases. Germline CDR1 reads SGDLS; CDR2 reads YYNGEE. V gave up 3 bases and J gave up 4 bases, with 13 bases separating them. The CDR3 length is 14 residues. CDR3 nucleotides: TGTGCCAGCAGCGGATCAGGGGTGGGAGAGACCCAGTACTTC. Translated, it gives CASSGSGVGETQYF.

The rearrangement joins TRBV6-1 to TRBJ2-1; D is perhaps TRBD2 (6 bases). Germline assignment: CDR1 MNHNS and CDR2 SASEGT. V lost 2 bases, J lost 5 bases, and 22 bases lay in between. This CDR3 is built from 18 residues. CDR3 sequence: CASSEIFGGTLTHNEQFF. The CDR3 DNA is TGTGCCAGCAGTGAAATTTTTGGTGGGACTCTCACCCACAATGAGCAGTTCTTC.

The chain employs TRBV9 and TRBJ2-5; 9 bases line up with TRBD1. This CDR3 is built from 16 residues. Losses at the gene ends were 0 bases for V and 4 bases for J; bases not matched to a gene: 7. Germline V lookup: CDR1 SGDLS, CDR2 YYNGEE. The CDR3 is CASSVEQGAIGETQYF. As DNA, the CDR3 is TGTGCCAGCAGCGTAGAACAGGGGGCTATTGGAGAGACCCAGTACTTC. The whole variable domain, remainder taken from reference TRBV9 and TRBJ2-5, is DSGVTQTPKHLITATGQRVTLRCSPRSGDLSVYWYQQSLDQGLQFLIQYYNGEERAKGNILERFSAQQFPDLHSELNLSSLELGDSALYFCASSVEQGAIGETQYFGPGTRLLVL.

This sequence joins TRBV11-2 and TRBJ2-7; D is perhaps TRBD1 (5 bases). This CDR3 contains 16 residues. Per germline, CDR1 SGHAT and CDR2 FQNNGV. Trimming removed 0 bases at V and 3 bases at J, with 15 bases between. Here the CDR3 DNA reads TGTGCCAGCAGCTTAGAGGCAGGGTGGGCAATCTACGAGCAGTACTTC. Translating gives CASSLEAGWAIYEQYF.

The V and J genes are TRBV5-6 and TRBJ2-5, with TRBD1 matching over 9 bases. J was trimmed by 1 base and V by 4 bases; bases with no gene match: 11. In germline, CDR1 is SGHDT, CDR2 YYEEEE. The CDR3 is made up of 17 amino acids. The CDR3 protein is CASSAPRDRVPQETQYF. CDR3 nucleotides: TGTGCCAGCAGCGCCCCCCGGGACAGGGTCCCCCAAGAGACCCAGTACTTC.

This clone was observed a single time. This chain links TRBV7-9 with TRBJ2-3; D gene uncertain. Germline-derived CDR1 and CDR2 are SEHNR and FQNEAQ (reference sequence). This CDR3 contains 13 residues. The V end was cut by 2 bases, the J end by 6 bases, with 9 bases between. Written as DNA, the CDR3 is TGTGCCAGCAGCTTACCCCCCGGGGATACGCAGTATTTT. Amino acid sequence: CASSLPPGDTQYF.

The chain uses TRBV6-5 and TRBJ2-7, with D tentatively TRBD1 (7 bases). CDR1 is MNHEY, CDR2 SVGAGI, per germline. The CDR3 is 14 residues long. V was clipped by 4 bases and J by 3 bases, with 13 bases between them. In nucleotides, the CDR3 is TGTGCCAGCAGTTTACAGGGGAGGCACTACGAGCAGTACTTC. It encodes CASSLQGRHYEQYF.

This clone was found once. The chain joins TRBV28 to TRBJ2-7; perhaps TRBD1 as D (6 bases). Trimming took off 7 bases at V and 0 bases at J, with 13 bases between the two ends. Germline assignment: CDR1 MDHEN and CDR2 SYDVKM. This CDR3 has 14 amino acids. This CDR3 reads CASKPTGSSYEQYF. CDR3 in DNA: TGTGCCAGCAAACCAACAGGGAGCTCCTACGAGCAGTACTTC. The whole variable domain, remainder taken from reference TRBV28 and TRBJ2-7, is DVKVTQSSRYLVKRTGEKVFLECVQDMDHENMFWYRQDPGLGLRLIYFSYDVKMKEKGDIPEGYSVSREKKERFSLILESASTNQTSMYLCASKPTGSSYEQYFGPGTRLTVT.

The chain links TRBV6-6 to TRBJ1-5, with D possibly matching TRBD1 (6 bases). The CDR3 consists of 15 residues. V gave up 5 bases and J gave up 1 base, with 12 bases separating them. CDR1 and CDR2 (germline): MNHNY, SVGAGI (reference sequence). In DNA, the CDR3 is TGTGCCAGCAGTACACAGGGATCAAGCAATCAGCCCCAGCATTTT. It yields the protein CASSTQGSSNQPQHF.

V and J are TRBV25-1 and TRBJ1-2, with D perhaps matching TRBD1 (6 bases). Germline V CDR1 and CDR2: MGHDK, SYGVNS. V lost 2 bases and J lost 3, with 10 bases in between. There are 14 residues in the CDR3. In DNA form, the CDR3 reads TGTGCCAGCAGTGAAAGGGGGTGGGACTATGGCTACACCTTC. Amino acids: CASSERGWDYGYTF.

The rearrangement links TRBV29-1 to TRBJ2-7; no clear D gene. The CDR3 loop spans 14 amino acids. Germline V gene lookup returns CDR1 SQVTM and CDR2 ANQGSEA. V was cut by 0 bases and J by 2 bases, with 11 bases left in between. The CDR3 is CSVEEVRNTYEQYF. The CDR3 nucleotides are TGCAGCGTTGAAGAGGTCAGAAATACCTACGAGCAGTACTTC.